This T cell receptor beta chain was identified during a study of T cell repertoires in cytomegalovirus infection. The CDR3 covers 17 residues. Germline loops: CDR1 MGHRA, CDR2 YSYEKL. V was clipped by 1 base and J by 6 bases, with 19 bases between them. General study findings and limits: It was HLA-C-restricted CMV-specific TCR beta clonotypes that dominated the response ex vivo.

Regarding this clonotype: The antigen remains unidentified.

TCRdb ran MiXCR on the reads and lists one entry per CDR3 protein. The repertoire holds some 920,000 distinct CDR3 sequences, approximately 30% seen once, with roughly 12% in the top ten. Sequences were derived from cultured CD8+ T cells from PBMCs, sampled from culture after CMV antigen stimulation. The clonotype was recovered from a human donor in good health (CMV status not recorded). Some clones in this sample may be carry-over from other donors' samples. This chain links TRBV4-1 with TRBJ2-1; tentatively, D is TRBD1 (5 bases). CDR3 sequence reads: CASSQVETEQRGNEQFF. CDR3 DNA: TGCGCCAGCAGCCAAGTGGAGACTGAACAAAGGGGCAATGAGCAGTTCTTC.